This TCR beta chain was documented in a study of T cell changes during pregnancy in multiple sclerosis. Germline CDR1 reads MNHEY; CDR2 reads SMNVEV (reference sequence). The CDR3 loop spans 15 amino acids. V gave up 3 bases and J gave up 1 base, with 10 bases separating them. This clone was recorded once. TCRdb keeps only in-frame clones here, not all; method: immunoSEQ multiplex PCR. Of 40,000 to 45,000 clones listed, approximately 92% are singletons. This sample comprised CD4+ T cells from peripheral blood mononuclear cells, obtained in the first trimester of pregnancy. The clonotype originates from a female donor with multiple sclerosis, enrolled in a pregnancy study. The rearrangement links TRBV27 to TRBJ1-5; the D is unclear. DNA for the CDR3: TGTGCCAGCAGTTTCGGAGCGGGGAGCAATCAGCCCCAGCATTTT. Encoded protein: CASSFGAGSNQPQHF.